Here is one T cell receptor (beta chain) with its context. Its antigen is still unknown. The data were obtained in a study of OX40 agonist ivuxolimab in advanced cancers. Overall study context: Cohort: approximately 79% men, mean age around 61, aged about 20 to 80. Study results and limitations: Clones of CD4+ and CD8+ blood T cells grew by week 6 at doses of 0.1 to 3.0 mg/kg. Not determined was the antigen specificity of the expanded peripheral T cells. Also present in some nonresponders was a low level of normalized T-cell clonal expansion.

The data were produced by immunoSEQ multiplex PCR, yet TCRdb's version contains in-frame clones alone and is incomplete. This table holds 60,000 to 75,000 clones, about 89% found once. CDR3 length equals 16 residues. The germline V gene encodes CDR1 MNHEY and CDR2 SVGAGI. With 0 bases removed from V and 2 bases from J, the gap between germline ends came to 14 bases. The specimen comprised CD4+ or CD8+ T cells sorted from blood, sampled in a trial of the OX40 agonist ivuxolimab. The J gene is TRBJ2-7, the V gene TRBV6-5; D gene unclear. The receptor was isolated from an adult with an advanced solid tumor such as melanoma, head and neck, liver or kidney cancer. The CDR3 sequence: CASSYSMGNHAYEQYF. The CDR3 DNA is TGTGCCAGCAGTTACTCGATGGGTAACCACGCCTACGAGCAGTACTTC.